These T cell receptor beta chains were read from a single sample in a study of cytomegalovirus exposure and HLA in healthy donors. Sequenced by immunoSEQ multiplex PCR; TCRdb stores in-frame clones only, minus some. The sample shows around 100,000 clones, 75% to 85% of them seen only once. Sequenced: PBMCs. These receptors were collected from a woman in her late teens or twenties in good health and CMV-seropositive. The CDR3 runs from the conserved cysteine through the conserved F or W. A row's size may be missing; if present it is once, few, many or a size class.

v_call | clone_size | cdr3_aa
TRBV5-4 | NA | CASSQSSGQTYEQYF
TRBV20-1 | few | CSADSGETQYF
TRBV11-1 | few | CASSLARGRGSYTF
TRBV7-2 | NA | CASSLAQGGGRNNEKLFF
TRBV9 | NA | CASSFSTELYGYTF
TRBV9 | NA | CASSVLGGAGETQYF
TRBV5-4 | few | CASTLLNVVGNEQFF
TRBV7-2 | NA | CASSLGPLAGEGHEQFF
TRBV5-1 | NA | CASSLEGTPQETQYF
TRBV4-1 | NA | CASSPGTVSFTF
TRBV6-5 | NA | CASSYNREGPEQYF
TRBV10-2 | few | CASGWQTNTGELFF